This T cell receptor beta chain was sequenced for a study of regulatory T cells in long-lasting Graves disease. Study summary: Graves' patients with a new diagnosis had received antithyroid drugs under 3 months. Findings and caveats of the study: Comparison showed that persistent patients shared more public clonotypes (fewer than 3,000) than new patients (about 880). Persistent disease favored TRBV28, TRBJ1-2 and TRBJ2-5.

Time point indicated: newly diagnosed GD, antithyroid drugs for less than 3 months. The TCR library used RNA extracted from PBMCs. J was trimmed by 9 bases and V by 6 bases; bases with no gene match: 13. Germline CDR1 and CDR2: SGHTA and FQGNSA. The CDR3 is 15 amino acids. Through Arm-PCR of CDR3 regions and iRepertoire HTBI primers, TCR beta libraries were built. TCRdb ran MiXCR on the multiplex PCR reads and lists one entry per CDR3 protein. The data show hundreds of thousands of distinct CDR3 sequences, approximately 15% seen once. This clonotype was counted at least ten times. Its target is not known. Another study also made use of these data, one on T cells in Graves' hyperthyroidism and ophthalmopathy. That paper adds: A patient was excluded if there was uncontrolled infection, other autoimmune disease, pregnancy or lactation.

The rearrangement uses TRBV7-2 and TRBJ2-1; 8 bases are shared with TRBD2. Sequencing used peripheral blood mononuclear cells (PBMCs), obtained at new diagnosis, from a patient treated with antithyroid drugs. The receptor comes from a woman between 25 and 40 years old with Graves disease. The DNA for the CDR3 is TGTGCCAGCAGTCCCCTCACGGGAGGGCAAACTGAGCAGTTCTTC. It is translated as CASSPLTGGQTEQFF.